The 19 T cell receptor beta chains in this list originate from one sample, sequenced in a study of T-cell reconstitution after alpha-beta-depleted transplantation in children. Preparation of the TCRbeta library was carried out with unique molecular identifiers. MiXCR was run by TCRdb on the PCR reads, yielding one entry per CDR3 protein. The data hold about 130,000 distinct CDR3 sequences, with about 9.5% observed a single time. The sequences come from PBMCs, mostly from graft donor cells, collected 180 days after TCRalphabeta/CD19-depleted stem cell transplant. The receptors stem from a girl less than two years old who had a stem cell transplant for combined immunodeficiency, so the T cells may come from the graft donor.

V usage is TRBV6-1 and J usage is TRBJ2-5, with D uncertain. The CDR3 contains 13 residues. Trimming pared 7 bases from V and 1 base from J, leaving 10 bases between. Germline CDR1 MNHNS, CDR2 SASEGT. CDR3 amino acids: CASKINGQETQYF. CDR3 nucleotide sequence: TGTGCCAGCAAAATAAACGGCCAAGAGACCCAGTACTTC.

This clonotype has just a few counts. The J gene is TRBJ2-1, the V gene TRBV7-6; D possibly corresponds to TRBD2 (6 bases). In germline, CDR1 is SGHVS, CDR2 FNYEAQ. This CDR3 comprises 17 residues. V lost 0 bases and J 0 bases, leaving 12 bases between the germline ends. The CDR3 region has the DNA TGTGCCAGCAGCTTAGCATGGCGGGGCGGCTCCTACAATGAGCAGTTCTTC. This codes for CASSLAWRGGSYNEQFF.

This chain joins TRBV3-1 and TRBJ2-2; 8 bases match TRBD1. V lost 1 base to trimming and J lost 1 base; unmatched junction nucleotides: 2. The CDR3 sequence is 16 residues long. Germline CDR1 reads LGHDT; CDR2 reads YNNKEL (reference sequence). The CDR3 DNA reads as TGTGCCAGCAGCCAAGGGACAGGGCAGAACACCGGGGAGCTGTTTTTT. Protein: CASSQGTGQNTGELFF. Based on the CDR3 plus reference TRBV3-1 and TRBJ2-2, the full variable domain is DTAVSQTPKYLVTQMGNDKSIKCEQNLGHDTMYWYKQDSKKFLKIMFSYNNKELIINETVPNRFSPKSPDKAHLNLHINSLELGDSAVYFCASSQGTGQNTGELFFGEGSRLTVL.

The chain uses TRBV5-1 and TRBJ1-2; D not resolved. The V end lost 7 bases, the J end lost 3 bases, and 13 bases lay between the germline ends. Germline-derived CDR1 and CDR2 are SGHRS and YFSETQ. The CDR3 runs to 13 residues. CDR3 protein: CASGVTGDYGYTF. DNA for the CDR3: TGCGCCAGCGGGGTTACCGGGGACTATGGCTACACCTTC.

This clonotype has just a few counts. This chain connects TRBV20-1 to TRBJ2-3; D is undetermined. The CDR3 spans 11 residues. Germline assignment: CDR1 DFQATT and CDR2 SNEGSKA (reference sequence). Trimming stripped 3 bases from V and 8 bases from J, with 9 bases between. CDR3 protein: CSASPQATQYF. CDR3 in DNA: TGCAGTGCTAGCCCCCAGGCTACGCAGTATTTT.

This clonotype was observed many times. The V gene is TRBV28, the J gene TRBJ2-3, with 10 bases lining up with TRBD2. The CDR3 is 15 amino acids. Germline CDR1 reads MDHEN; CDR2 reads SYDVKM. With 6 bases clipped from V and 1 base from J, the junction kept 4 bases outside the gene matches. The CDR3 sequence: CASSSLAGGTDTQYF. DNA for the CDR3: TGTGCCAGCAGCTCCCTAGCGGGGGGCACAGATACGCAGTATTTT.

This chain connects TRBV6-1 to TRBJ2-5, with D perhaps given as TRBD1 or TRBD2 (5 bases each). Deletions cut 1 base from V and 4 bases from J, with 10 bases between. CDR1 is MNHNS and CDR2 is SASEGT in the germline V gene. This CDR3 comprises 14 residues. The CDR3 coding sequence is TGTGCCAGCAGTGAAGGGGGGTGGGGAGAGACCCAGTACTTC. This encodes CASSEGGWGETQYF.

This clonotype was recorded a few times. V usage is TRBV12-3 or TRBV12-4 and J usage is TRBJ2-7; D uncertain. V was shortened by 5 bases and J by 0 bases, with 11 bases between the two germline ends. This CDR3 spans 14 amino acids. In DNA, the CDR3 is TGTGCCAGCAGTCCCTACCAGAGCTCCTACGAGCAGTACTTC. Amino acids: CASSPYQSSYEQYF.

This chain links TRBV20-1 with TRBJ2-1, with 9 bases that match TRBD1. Germline V gene sequence: CDR1 DFQATT, CDR2 SNEGSKA (reference sequence). The CDR3 loop spans 14 amino acids. V dropped 5 bases and J dropped 12; count of bases not matched to a gene: 14. The CDR3 nucleotides read TGCAGTGCTCAAAGGGACAGGGCATTGGAAGGGCAGTTCTTC. Translating gives CSAQRDRALEGQFF.

This clonotype turned up a few times. The chain combines TRBV4-1 with TRBJ1-1; TRBD1 matches at 8 bases. The CDR3 sequence is 16 residues long. From germline, CDR1 is MGHRA and CDR2 YSYEKL. The V gene end was trimmed by 1 base and the J gene end by 1 base; junction bases not matched to a gene: 5. The CDR3 is CASSQGRGTGNTEAFF. In DNA, the CDR3 is TGCGCCAGCAGCCAAGGGAGGGGGACAGGGAACACTGAAGCTTTCTTT.

Notes on this clonotype: A much larger clonotype is one base distant, so this may be a read error. The chain carries TRBV29-1 and TRBJ2-7, with 7 positions matching TRBD1. The V and J ends lost 7 bases and 6 bases, in that order; junction bases with no gene match: 9. This CDR3 comprises 12 residues. The V gene's germline CDR1 is SQVTM and CDR2 ANQGSEA. The CDR3 loop reads CSGRQGRAEQYF. In DNA form, the CDR3 reads TGCAGCGGTCGACAGGGTAGGGCCGAGCAGTACTTC.

This clonotype has just a few counts. This sequence joins TRBV18 and TRBJ2-7; 9 bases are shared with TRBD1. Looked up from germline, CDR1 is KGHSH and CDR2 is LQKENI. With 3 bases clipped from V and 5 bases from J, the junction kept 8 bases outside the gene matches. The CDR3 loop spans 15 amino acids. Here the CDR3 reads CASSPRTGVFDEQYF. The CDR3 DNA is TGTGCCAGCTCACCCCGGACAGGGGTTTTTGACGAGCAGTACTTC. Supplemented by reference TRBV18 and TRBJ2-7, the full variable domain reads NAGVMQNPRHLVRRRGQEARLRCSPMKGHSHVYWYRQLPEEGLKFMVYLQKENIIDESGMPKERFSAEFPKEGPSILRIQQVVRGDSAAYFCASSPRTGVFDEQYFGPGTRLTVT.

This clonotype has only a few counts. DNA of the CDR3: TGTGCCAGCAGCTTAGGGACAGCCCAGTACTTC. Translated: CASSLGTAQYF. V usage is TRBV7-8 and J usage is TRBJ2-5; TRBD1 might be the D (6 bases). V was trimmed by 1 base and J by 9 bases, leaving 6 bases between them. Germline V gives CDR1 SGHVS, CDR2 FQNEAQ. This CDR3 is 11 amino acids long. Filled out from reference TRBV7-8 and TRBJ2-5, the complete variable domain reads GAGVSQSPRYKVAKRGQDVALRCDPISGHVSLFWYQQALGQGPEFLTYFQNEAQLDKSGLPSDRFFAERPEGSVSTLKIQRTQQEDSAVYLCASSLGTAQYFGPGTRLLVL.

This clonotype was seen more than once but under ten times. The chain carries TRBV29-1 and TRBJ2-5; 7 nucleotides line up with TRBD1. The CDR3 has 14 amino acids. The V gene's germline CDR1 is SQVTM and CDR2 ANQGSEA. The trim removed 7 bases at V and 5 bases at J, leaving 13 bases unmatched. The CDR3 nucleotides read TGCAGCGCCCGAGGGGGCAGGTGGGGTGAGACCCAGTACTTC. It encodes CSARGGRWGETQYF.

The sample holds many counts of this clonotype. The chain is built from TRBV20-1 and TRBJ2-5; 13 bases fit TRBD2. Trimming took 5 bases from V and 2 from J; bases not matched to a gene: 8. Germline V gives CDR1 DFQATT, CDR2 SNEGSKA (reference sequence). The CDR3 is 16 residues long. CDR3: CSAGRGLAGVQETQYF. CDR3 sequence (DNA): TGCAGTGCTGGAAGAGGACTAGCGGGAGTTCAAGAGACCCAGTACTTC.

This clonotype was seen many times. The rearrangement joins TRBV27 to TRBJ2-7; D is tentatively TRBD1 or TRBD2 (5 bases each). CDR3 length: 15 residues. Trimming removed 5 bases from V and 2 bases from J, with 16 bases in between. Per germline, CDR1 MNHEY and CDR2 SMNVEV (reference sequence). The CDR3 is CASSLSGALTYEQYF. CDR3 coding DNA: TGTGCCAGCAGTCTTTCCGGGGCCCTTACCTACGAGCAGTACTTC.

The chain recombines TRBV20-1 with TRBJ2-5, with a possible D match to TRBD1 (5 bases). Trimming removed 6 bases from V and 4 bases from J, with 15 bases in between. The length of the CDR3 is 13 residues. CDR1 is DFQATT, CDR2 SNEGSKA, per germline (reference sequence). The CDR3 protein is CSAFGPQGETQYF. CDR3 coding DNA: TGCAGTGCATTTGGACCCCAGGGAGAGACCCAGTACTTC.

The chain carries TRBV3-1 and TRBJ1-2; 8 nucleotides line up with TRBD1. The CDR3 is 15 amino acids. V lost 0 bases and J lost 5; bases outside the gene matches: 5. In germline, CDR1 is LGHDT, CDR2 YNNKEL (reference sequence). CDR3 sequence (DNA): TGTGCCAGCAGCCAAGACCCGGACAGGGTGTATGGCTACACCTTC. This encodes CASSQDPDRVYGYTF.

V gene TRBV20-1 combines with J gene TRBJ2-5, with D perhaps TRBD1 (5 bases). V gave up 0 bases and J gave up 2 bases, with 16 bases separating them. CDR3 length equals 16 residues. The germline gives CDR1 DFQATT, CDR2 SNEGSKA (reference sequence). This CDR3 reads CSARDPKGLEQETQYF. DNA of the CDR3: TGCAGTGCTAGAGACCCTAAGGGGCTGGAACAAGAGACCCAGTACTTC.